These 20 T cell receptor beta chains originate from one sample sequenced in a study of early T cells in non-severe SARS-CoV-2 infection. Via MiXCR, TCRdb re-called the 5' RACE reads, giving one row per CDR3 protein. The sample lists about 54,000 distinct CDR3 sequences; about 7.7% were seen once. Sequencing used whole blood, obtained at baseline. The receptors derive from an adult who was a healthcare worker with PCR-confirmed SARS-CoV-2 infection or an uninfected control (not recorded which).

This rearrangement joins TRBV6-2 or TRBV6-3 to TRBJ2-7; TRBD2 aligns across 13 bases. The J segment lost 6 bases and the V segment lost 4 bases, leaving 6 bases of the junction unmatched. This CDR3 is built from 15 residues. CDR1 and CDR2 from the germline V gene are MNHEY and SVGEGT. Here the CDR3 DNA reads TGTGCCAGCAGTTCTAGGACTAGCGGGAGTTCCGAGCAGTACTTC. Translated: CASSSRTSGSSEQYF.

There are a few counts of this clonotype. The chain couples TRBV6-4 to TRBJ2-3; D call uncertain. Trimming took off 3 bases at V and 5 bases at J, with 12 bases between the two ends. Germline V CDR1 and CDR2: MRHNA, SNTAGT. This CDR3 region has 14 residues. This CDR3 reads CASSDSTLGDTQYF. The CDR3 nucleotides read TGTGCCAGCAGTGATTCGACACTTGGAGATACGCAGTATTTT.

The gene calls are TRBV18 and TRBJ2-1; 13 bases are a match to TRBD2. J gave up 8 bases and V 4 bases, and 5 bases lay outside the gene matches. Germline-derived CDR1 and CDR2 are KGHSH and LQKENI. This CDR3 has 15 amino acids. This CDR3 is CASSQTSGRADEQFF. The CDR3 bases are TGTGCCAGCTCACAAACTAGCGGGAGGGCGGATGAGCAGTTCTTC.

This clonotype has just a few counts. The rearrangement uses TRBV19 and TRBJ2-1; 8 bases align to TRBD2. V shed 3 bases and J 7 bases; nucleotides not matched to a gene: 5. From germline, CDR1 is LNHDA and CDR2 SQIVND (reference sequence). The CDR3 is made up of 14 amino acids. The CDR3 bases are TGTGCCAGTAGTATTAGCGGGATAGCGAATGAGCAGTTCTTC. Its protein product is CASSISGIANEQFF.

This clonotype has just a few counts. This rearrangement joins TRBV20-1 to TRBJ2-7, with D perhaps matching TRBD2 (6 bases). The CDR3 loop spans 15 amino acids. Germline-derived CDR1 and CDR2 are DFQATT and SNEGSKA (reference sequence). V was cut by 1 base and J by 0 bases, with 13 bases left in between. The CDR3 protein is CSARAERVSSYEQYF. CDR3 DNA sequence: TGCAGTGCTAGAGCAGAGCGGGTTAGCTCCTACGAGCAGTACTTC.

This clonotype appeared many times. The CDR3 protein is CSVWRKWNTEAFF. The CDR3 region has the DNA TGCAGCGTTTGGCGTAAGTGGAACACTGAAGCTTTCTTT. The genes are TRBV29-1 and TRBJ1-1; D gene ambiguous. The CDR3 covers 13 residues. Trimming cost V 5 bases and J 1 base, with 11 bases left between them. Germline-derived CDR1 and CDR2 are SQVTM and ANQGSEA.

V is TRBV6-5 and J is TRBJ2-7; 8 bases agree with TRBD1. The CDR3 length is 16 residues. The V gene end was trimmed by 6 bases and the J gene end by 2 bases; junction bases not matched to a gene: 12. CDR1 MNHEY and CDR2 SVGAGI come from the germline V gene. CDR3 coding DNA: TGTGCCAGCAGCAAAGGGACAGGCCTTTTTGCCTACGAGCAGTACTTC. Protein product: CASSKGTGLFAYEQYF.

At least ten counts were recorded for this clonotype. The chain recombines TRBV11-3 with TRBJ2-7; 7 bases fit TRBD1. Unmatched junction bases numbered 22, after V lost 6 bases and J lost 2 bases. CDR1 is SGHNT and CDR2 is YENEEA in the germline V gene. There are 19 residues in the CDR3. CDR3: CASRHYRLQSGTETYEQYF. As DNA, the CDR3 is TGTGCCAGCAGACACTACAGACTGCAGTCCGGGACAGAGACCTACGAGCAGTACTTC.

Many counts were recorded for this clonotype. This chain links TRBV7-2 with TRBJ2-7; 10 nucleotides line up with TRBD2. CDR3 length: 15 amino acids. V shed 5 bases and J 2 bases; nucleotides not matched to a gene: 6. Germline V gene sequence: CDR1 SGHTA, CDR2 FQGNSA. CDR3 in amino acids: CASSKRTSGPYEQYF. CDR3 in DNA: TGTGCCAGCAGCAAAAGGACTAGCGGTCCCTACGAGCAGTACTTC.

This clonotype occurred a few times. CDR3 nucleotide sequence: TGCGCCAGCAGCGCGGGACTCGGAAGAGACACAGATACGCAGTATTTT. Its protein product is CASSAGLGRDTDTQYF. The chain joins TRBV10-1 to TRBJ2-3, with D perhaps matching TRBD2 (6 bases). The V and J ends lost 6 bases and 2 bases respectively, with 18 bases between them. CDR1 and CDR2 from the germline V gene are WNHNN and SYGVQD (reference sequence). The CDR3 totals 16 residues.

The gene calls are TRBV3-1 and TRBJ2-7, with 8 bases lining up with TRBD2. Germline lookup yields CDR1 LGHDT and CDR2 YNNKEL (reference sequence). The CDR3 is made up of 16 amino acids. Trimming removed 1 base from V and 4 bases from J; junction bases left unmatched: 9. CDR3 loop: CASSQGRTSTQYEQYF. The CDR3 bases are TGTGCCAGCAGCCAAGGAAGGACTAGCACCCAGTACGAGCAGTACTTC.

This clonotype came up many times. The chain employs TRBV2 and TRBJ2-5; D may match TRBD1 or TRBD2 (5 bases each). The CDR3 consists of 13 residues. Per the germline V gene, CDR1 is SNHLY and CDR2 is FYNNEI. V lost 5 bases and J 4 bases, leaving 11 bases between the germline ends. The CDR3 DNA follows: TGTGCCAGCAGTCGGGAAAGGGGAGAGACCCAGTACTTC. It translates to CASSRERGETQYF.

This clonotype came up many times. This sequence joins TRBV7-9 and TRBJ2-5, with a possible D match to TRBD2 (5 bases). Germline CDR1 reads SEHNR; CDR2 reads FQNEAQ (reference sequence). V lost 1 base and J lost 5, with 11 bases in between. CDR3 length: 14 amino acids. The CDR3 protein is CASSLGYERETQYF. DNA for the CDR3: TGTGCCAGCAGCTTAGGATACGAGCGGGAGACCCAGTACTTC.

The V and J genes are TRBV28 and TRBJ1-4; 7 nucleotides agree with TRBD1. The CDR3 totals 16 residues. Trimming took 5 bases from V and 3 from J; bases not matched to a gene: 9. Germline assignment: CDR1 MDHEN and CDR2 SYDVKM. The CDR3 is CASSPYNRGSNEKLFF. CDR3 DNA: TGTGCCAGCAGTCCATACAACAGGGGTTCTAATGAAAAACTGTTTTTT. The complete variable domain, with remaining parts taken from reference TRBV28 and TRBJ1-4, reads DVKVTQSSRYLVKRTGEKVFLECVQDMDHENMFWYRQDPGLGLRLIYFSYDVKMKEKGDIPEGYSVSREKKERFSLILESASTNQTSMYLCASSPYNRGSNEKLFFGSGTQLSVL.

There are a few counts of this clonotype. This chain's CDR3 is CAISEQEFIDTF. The CDR3 DNA sequence: TGTGCCATCAGTGAGCAGGAGTTCATCGACACCTTC. This chain joins TRBV10-3 and TRBJ1-2; no reliable D call. Trimming shortened V by 2 bases and J by 12 bases, and 13 bases separated the two germline ends. This CDR3 is built from 12 residues. CDR1 ENHRY and CDR2 SYGVKD come from the germline V gene.

V usage is TRBV7-2 and J usage is TRBJ2-5; TRBD2 agrees at 10 bases. The CDR3 is made up of 16 amino acids. V was clipped by 2 bases and J by 2 bases; unmatched bases: 5. Germline assignment: CDR1 SGHTA and CDR2 FQGNSA. CDR3: CASSLNSGRLQETQYF. The CDR3 bases are TGTGCCAGCAGCTTAAATAGCGGGAGGTTACAAGAGACCCAGTACTTC.

This chain joins TRBV6-2 or TRBV6-3 and TRBJ2-3, with 12 bases fitting TRBD2. Germline V gene data show CDR1 as MNHEY and CDR2 as SVGEGT. The ends lost 3 bases at V and 3 bases at J; junction bases unmatched: 7. This CDR3 spans 17 amino acids. The CDR3 loop is CASSYPSGRVRTDTQYF. In DNA form, the CDR3 reads TGTGCCAGCAGTTATCCTAGCGGGAGGGTCCGGACAGATACGCAGTATTTT.

The rearrangement uses TRBV7-9 and TRBJ1-1; the D is unclear. There are 13 residues in the CDR3. The V end was cut by 7 bases, the J end by 4 bases, with 13 bases between. Germline V gene data show CDR1 as SEHNR and CDR2 as FQNEAQ (reference sequence). Here the CDR3 reads CASNDPFFTEAFF. In nucleotides, the CDR3 is TGTGCCAGCAACGACCCCTTCTTCACTGAAGCTTTCTTT.

This clonotype showed up just a few times. This rearrangement joins TRBV6-2 or TRBV6-3 to TRBJ2-7; 9 bases agree with TRBD1. This CDR3 is 14 amino acids long. Per the germline V gene, CDR1 is MNHEY and CDR2 is SVGEGT. With 7 bases clipped from V and 5 bases from J, the junction kept 9 bases outside the gene matches. CDR3 DNA: TGTGCCAGCACCACACCGGGACAGGGCAACGAGCAGTACTTC. It encodes CASTTPGQGNEQYF.

This clonotype appeared many times. The rearrangement links TRBV5-6 to TRBJ2-7; 9 bases line up with TRBD1. The CDR3 is made up of 14 amino acids. Per germline, CDR1 SGHDT and CDR2 YYEEEE. Trimming took 3 bases from V and 6 from J; bases not matched to a gene: 7. The CDR3 DNA follows: TGTGCCAGCAGCTGGGACAGGGAGTTGGGCGAGCAGTACTTC. Amino acid sequence: CASSWDRELGEQYF.